This TCR beta chain was recorded in a study of shared clonotypes between healthy human individuals. Study-wide background: Ranging from 18 to 49 in age, donors were a couple of women and a few men.

Per the original methods: Filtering differed, since immunoSEQ gave only junction sequences and no quality scores. Measured with immunoSEQ multiplex PCR; TCRdb has only the in-frame clones, and not every one. V and J calls and clone size are copied from that table; D and trimming were computed from the DNA. This table holds 1.5 million to 2.5 million clones, around 96% found once. Naive CD8 cells comprised CD45RO-negative, CCR7-positively selected cells, excluding terminally differentiated effector memory CD45RA+ cells. V was clipped by 6 bases and J by 2 bases; unmatched bases: 8. Looked up from germline, CDR1 is MNHNS and CDR2 is SASEGT. This CDR3 is built from 15 residues. Regarding this clone: Its antigen is undetermined.

Whole-study findings and limits: Naive CD4 clonotype sharing across a few donors was approximately 5.2%.

The source material was naive CD8+ T cells sorted from blood. This clonotype was sampled from a man younger than 35 in good health. The rearrangement uses TRBV6-1 and TRBJ2-7, with 9 bases fitting TRBD1. The CDR3 DNA sequence: TGTGCCAGCAGCCCTGGGACAGGGAAAACCTACGAGCAGTACTTC. Residues: CASSPGTGKTYEQYF.